The clone carrying this TCR beta chain was counted ten times or more. The data originate from a study of T cell repertoires in cytomegalovirus infection. TCRdb ran MiXCR on the reads and lists one entry per CDR3 protein. This table has approximately 76,000 distinct CDR3 sequences, 3.7% appearing once. This sequence originates from a human donor in good health (CMV status not recorded). Some clones in this sample may be carry-over from other donors' samples. The sample was PBMCs.

The CDR3 DNA reads as TGTGCCAGCAGCTTAGACAGGAACTCTGGGGCCAACGTCCTGACTTTC. This gives the protein CASSLDRNSGANVLTF. The chain is built from TRBV7-6 and TRBJ2-6, with D tentatively TRBD1 (5 bases). Germline values: CDR1 SGHVS, CDR2 FNYEAQ. Trimming removed 1 base at V and 0 bases at J, with 7 bases between. This CDR3 region has 16 residues.